This is a list of T cell receptor beta chains from one sample in a study of blood T cells in healthy people across ages. TCRdb called the 5' RACE reads again in MiXCR, with one record for every CDR3 protein. The sample records 800,000 or so distinct CDR3 sequences, around 62% being singletons. Sequencing used blood. Receptor source: a man aged 25 to 40 in good health. The CDR3 runs from the conserved cysteine through the conserved F or W. The D gene is left open where the match is weak. Rows may omit the clone size; those that give it use once, few, many or a size class.

TRBV4-2	TRBJ2-1	-	-	TGTGCCAGCAGCCACGATGCCCGGGTGGACCTTGCTGAGCAGTTCTTC	CASSHDARVDLAEQFF
TRBV4-2	TRBJ2-2	-	-	TGTGCCAGCAGACAAGTCCAGGGAAACACCGGGGAGCTGTTTTTT	CASRQVQGNTGELFF
TRBV20-1	TRBJ2-1	TRBD2	-	TGCAGTGCTAGAGATCGGGGGGTGTGGTCCTACAATGAGCAGTTCTTC	CSARDRGVWSYNEQFF
TRBV13	TRBJ1-2	TRBD1	few	TGTGCCAGCAAACGGACAGGGGGCGCTAACTATGGCTACACCTTC	CASKRTGGANYGYTF
TRBV29-1	TRBJ2-7	TRBD1	few	TGCAGCGTGGAGGACAGGACAGGGACAGGATTCGAGCAGTACTTC	CSVEDRTGTGFEQYF
TRBV4-2	TRBJ2-1	-	-	TGTGCCAGCAGCCAAGTTTCGGTGCGAGCGGAATACAATGAGCAGTTCTTC	CASSQVSVRAEYNEQFF
TRBV10-3	TRBJ2-4	TRBD2	few	TGTGCCATCGGCGGGGGAGACATTCAGTACTTC	CAIGGGDIQYF
TRBV15	TRBJ2-3	-	-	TGTGCCGCCAGGGCAATGAGCACAGATACGCAGTATTTT	CAARAMSTDTQYF
TRBV10-3	TRBJ2-1	TRBD2	many	TGTGCCATCAGTGAGTTAGCGGGGGGACTCAATGAGCAGTTCTTC	CAISELAGGLNEQFF
TRBV6-5	TRBJ2-1	TRBD1	few	TGTGCCAGCGGACAGGGGTTTTCAAATGAGCAGTTCTTC	CASGQGFSNEQFF
TRBV7-9	TRBJ1-2	TRBD1	few	TGTGCCAGCAGCTGGGGACAGGGGGGGAATGGCTACACCTTC	CASSWGQGGNGYTF
TRBV27	TRBJ1-2	TRBD1	-	TGTGCCAGCAGTTTAACAGGGGGCTGGGGCTACACCTTC	CASSLTGGWGYTF
TRBV4-1	TRBJ2-3	TRBD2	-	TGCGCCAGCAGCCAAGGAAAATTTGGGCTAGCGGGGCCAGATACGCAGTATTTT	CASSQGKFGLAGPDTQYF
TRBV7-8	TRBJ1-1	TRBD1	-	TGTGCCAGCAGCTCCTGGACAGGGAACACTGAAGCTTTCTTT	CASSSWTGNTEAFF
TRBV25-1	TRBJ2-5	TRBD2	-	TGTGCCAGCAGTGAATCCCCTAGCGGGTACCAAGAGACCCAGTACTTC	CASSESPSGYQETQYF
TRBV29-1	TRBJ1-2	-	-	TGCAGCGTCGAGGGACGGTTAGCTAACTATGGCTACACCTTC	CSVEGRLANYGYTF
TRBV4-3	TRBJ2-3	-	few	TGCGCCAGCAGCCAAGGTTCGGGATCCCGAAGGGCAGATACGCAGTATTTT	CASSQGSGSRRADTQYF
TRBV20-1	TRBJ2-1	-	-	TGCAGTGCTAGAGATCTGCCGCGGGGATACAATGAGCAGTTCTTC	CSARDLPRGYNEQFF
TRBV6-5	TRBJ1-6	-	-	TGTGCCAGCAGCATTGAAGGGGCGCGGAATTCACCCCTCCACTTT	CASSIEGARNSPLHF
TRBV4-2	TRBJ2-1	-	-	TGTGCCAGTAGCACCGGACACTCACAGGAGCAGTTCTTC	CASSTGHSQEQFF
TRBV9	TRBJ2-6	TRBD1	-	TGTGCCAGCAGCGTAGGGGACAGCTCTGAGGCCAACGTCCTGACTTTC	CASSVGDSSEANVLTF
TRBV6-2/TRBV6-3	TRBJ2-7	-	-	TGTGCCAGCAGAACCTCAGGAGTACACGAGCAGTACTTC	CASRTSGVHEQYF
TRBV20-1	TRBJ1-6	-	-	TGCAGTGCTAGAGATCTCTGGGGGGCGCCTCATAATTCACCCCTCCACTTT	CSARDLWGAPHNSPLHF
TRBV4-2	TRBJ2-1	-	-	TGTGCCAGCGGAATGACCGGGGCGAACTACAATGAGCAGTTCTTC	CASGMTGANYNEQFF
TRBV21-1	TRBJ2-7	-	few	TGTGCCAGCAGCAAAGAGATCCCCTACGAGCAGTACTTC	CASSKEIPYEQYF
TRBV29-1	TRBJ2-3	TRBD1	few	TGCAGCCTTCTCGGACAGGGAAAGACAGATACGCAGTATTTT	CSLLGQGKTDTQYF
TRBV29-1	TRBJ2-7	-	-	TGCAGCGCCCGCTCATTCTACGAGCAGTACTTC	CSARSFYEQYF
TRBV9	TRBJ2-1	-	-	TGTGCCAGCAGCCCTAATGTAAATGAGCAGTTCTTC	CASSPNVNEQFF
TRBV12-3/TRBV12-4	TRBJ2-7	-	-	TGTGCCAGCAGTTTCGGGGTGGACCCCTACGAGCAGTACTTC	CASSFGVDPYEQYF
TRBV4-2	TRBJ2-3	TRBD2	-	TGTGCCAGCAGCCGAATTAGCGGGGGGAGGACAGATACGCAGTATTTT	CASSRISGGRTDTQYF
TRBV5-1	TRBJ1-5	-	few	TGCGCCAGCAGCTTGGAAGGTAGGACAGATCAGCCCCAGCATTTT	CASSLEGRTDQPQHF
TRBV29-1	TRBJ2-1	TRBD1	few	TGCAGCGTTCCCGACAGGGGGAATGAGCAGTTCTTC	CSVPDRGNEQFF
TRBV25-1	TRBJ2-7	-	few	TGTGCCAGCAGTGGGGGTGGAAACGAGCAGTACTTC	CASSGGGNEQYF
TRBV7-2	TRBJ1-2	-	-	TGTGCCAGCAGCTCTGGTGCCTACTATGGCTACACCTTC	CASSSGAYYGYTF
TRBV9	TRBJ2-5	-	-	TGTGCCAGCAGCGTAGGTGCTGAACGGGAGACCCAGTACTTC	CASSVGAERETQYF
TRBV9	TRBJ1-5	-	-	TGTGCCAGCAGCGTAGCTTGTCAGAGGGGGGACGGCAATCAGCCCCAGCATTTT	CASSVACQRGDGNQPQHF
TRBV9	TRBJ2-7	TRBD2	few	TGTGCCAGCAGCGTAGGCGGGGGTAACTACGAGCAGTACTTC	CASSVGGGNYEQYF
TRBV7-9	TRBJ2-4	-	few	TGTGCCAGCGAGATTCAGAGCATTCAGTACTTC	CASEIQSIQYF
TRBV9	TRBJ2-1	-	-	TGTGCCGGCAGCGTAGAAGGGATAGGCGATGAGCAGTTCTTC	CAGSVEGIGDEQFF
TRBV9	TRBJ2-3	-	-	TGTGCCAGCAAGGATAGGGAGGATACGCAGTATTTT	CASKDREDTQYF
TRBV27	TRBJ1-5	-	-	TGTGCCAGCAGTCACCTCTATCCCCCGACAGATAGCAATCAGCCCCAGCATTTT	CASSHLYPPTDSNQPQHF
TRBV28	TRBJ2-7	-	-	TGTGCCAGCAGTTCGGGGGTCGGCGAGCAGTACTTC	CASSSGVGEQYF
TRBV25-1	TRBJ2-1	TRBD2	-	TGTGCCAGCAGCGGACTAGACAATGAGCAGTTCTTC	CASSGLDNEQFF
TRBV9	TRBJ2-1	TRBD1	-	TGTGCCAGCAGCTACGGACAGGCGGGTGAGCAGTTCTTC	CASSYGQAGEQFF
TRBV5-1	TRBJ2-3	-	few	TGCGCCAGCAGCTTGGGAAGGACACCCACAGATACGCAGTATTTT	CASSLGRTPTDTQYF
TRBV20-1	TRBJ2-7	TRBD2	-	TGCAGTGGGAGTAGCCGAGCGGACGGACTAGCGACTTACGAGCAGTACTTC	CSGSSRADGLATYEQYF
TRBV20-1	TRBJ2-5	-	-	TGCAGTGCTAGAGGGTTCCAAGAGACCCAGTACTTC	CSARGFQETQYF
TRBV20-1	TRBJ2-7	TRBD1	few	TGCAGTGCTAGAGATCCCAGGGGGTCCCACGAGCAGTACTTC	CSARDPRGSHEQYF
TRBV10-3	TRBJ1-2	-	-	TGTGCCATCAGTGATGGAGCCAGGGCTCACTATGGCTACACCTTC	CAISDGARAHYGYTF
TRBV12-3/TRBV12-4	TRBJ2-3	-	-	TGTGCCTGCAGACTCAGCACAGATACGCAGTATTTT	CACRLSTDTQYF
TRBV6-5	TRBJ1-1	-	-	TGTGCCAGCAGTTACTTGGGGAGCGCTTTCTTT	CASSYLGSAFF
TRBV15	TRBJ2-1	-	-	TGTGCCACCAGCAGAGATGGGGGGAACTCCTACAATGAGCAGTTCTTC	CATSRDGGNSYNEQFF
TRBV7-2	TRBJ2-1	-	-	TGTGCCAGCAGCCTGGGGGACATGGTTAAGGAGCAGTTCTTC	CASSLGDMVKEQFF
TRBV20-1	TRBJ1-5	TRBD1	few	TGCAGTGCTACCGGACAGGGAGATCAGCCCCAGCATTTT	CSATGQGDQPQHF
TRBV9	TRBJ2-3	-	-	TGTGCCAGCAGCCCCCCGGGCCCCACAGATACGCAGTATTTT	CASSPPGPTDTQYF